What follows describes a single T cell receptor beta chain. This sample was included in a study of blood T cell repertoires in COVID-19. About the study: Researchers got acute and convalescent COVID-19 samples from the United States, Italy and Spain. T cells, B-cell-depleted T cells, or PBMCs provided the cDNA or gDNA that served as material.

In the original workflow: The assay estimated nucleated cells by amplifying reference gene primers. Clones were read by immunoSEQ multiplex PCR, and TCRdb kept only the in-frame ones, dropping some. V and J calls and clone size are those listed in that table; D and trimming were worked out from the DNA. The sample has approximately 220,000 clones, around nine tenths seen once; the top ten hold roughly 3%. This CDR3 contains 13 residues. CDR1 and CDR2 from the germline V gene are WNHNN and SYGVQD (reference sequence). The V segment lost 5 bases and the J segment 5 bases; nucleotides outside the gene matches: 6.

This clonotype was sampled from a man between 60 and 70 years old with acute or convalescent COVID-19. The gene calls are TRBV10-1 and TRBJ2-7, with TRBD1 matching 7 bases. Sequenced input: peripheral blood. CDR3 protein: CASSSQGVDEQYF. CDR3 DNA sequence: TGCGCCAGCAGTAGCCAGGGGGTTGACGAGCAGTACTTC.